This T cell receptor (beta chain) was identified during a study of control samples from healthy donors and cancer patients. Only in-frame clones appear in the TCRdb table, and some are missing; sequencing was by immunoSEQ multiplex PCR. This table has under 130,000 clones, about four fifths appearing once. The TCR comes from a woman aged 45-59 years in good health. Source material: blood.

CDR3 amino acids: CASSIDLDQPQHF. CDR3 bases: TGTGCCAGTAGTATAGATCTCGATCAGCCCCAGCATTTT. The chain combines TRBV19 with TRBJ1-5; unclear D gene. This CDR3 is built from 13 residues. V was shortened by 0 bases and J by 5 bases, with 5 bases between the two germline ends. Germline CDR1 and CDR2: LNHDA and SQIVND (reference sequence). Supplemented by reference TRBV19 and TRBJ1-5, the full variable domain reads DGGITQSPKYLFRKEGQNVTLSCEQNLNHDAMYWYRQDPGQGLRLIYYSQIVNDFQKGDIAEGYSVSREKKESFPLTVTSAQKNPTAFYLCASSIDLDQPQHFGDGTRLSIL.